This T cell receptor beta chain was sequenced in a study of tumor-infiltrating lymphocytes in primary liver carcinoma. Study context: Spanning 30 to 69 years of age, the patients were men and women. Maximum tumor diameters ranged from roughly 4.2 to 10 cm, stage T1-T3 N0M0. The study's findings and limits: A significantly higher top-250-clone fraction was recorded for tumors than for blood (p = 0.039).

The CDR3 is 17 residues long. With V trimmed by 2 bases and J by 4 bases, 8 bases remained unmatched. Many counts were recorded for this clonotype. Antigen unknown. Investigators took RNA and DNA out together from 20-30 mg of unsorted bulk tissue. Each participant had primary liver carcinoma, and surgical resection was the treatment. TCR beta cDNA came from roughly 0.45 ug total RNA, primed with a constant-region primer. Generation of the TCR beta libraries relied on three nested multiplex PCR rounds using slightly modified ARM-PCR. TRBV1-TRBV30 forward primers and a C-beta reverse primer were used in the first two PCR rounds, which each ran for approximately 11 cycles. Each CDR3 protein gets one entry after TCRdb re-called the multiplex PCR reads with MiXCR. Of about 92,000 distinct CDR3 sequences in the sample, approximately 68% were seen once.

The receptor comes from a man aged 35-49 years with primary liver carcinoma and hepatitis B virus infection. This chain joins TRBV12-3 or TRBV12-4 and TRBJ2-3; 11 bases fit TRBD2. Source material: tumor-adjacent normal liver tissue. Written as DNA, the CDR3 is TGTGCCAGCAGTTTATCCGGGACTAGCGGAGAGGCAGATACGCAGTATTTT. Encoded protein: CASSLSGTSGEADTQYF.